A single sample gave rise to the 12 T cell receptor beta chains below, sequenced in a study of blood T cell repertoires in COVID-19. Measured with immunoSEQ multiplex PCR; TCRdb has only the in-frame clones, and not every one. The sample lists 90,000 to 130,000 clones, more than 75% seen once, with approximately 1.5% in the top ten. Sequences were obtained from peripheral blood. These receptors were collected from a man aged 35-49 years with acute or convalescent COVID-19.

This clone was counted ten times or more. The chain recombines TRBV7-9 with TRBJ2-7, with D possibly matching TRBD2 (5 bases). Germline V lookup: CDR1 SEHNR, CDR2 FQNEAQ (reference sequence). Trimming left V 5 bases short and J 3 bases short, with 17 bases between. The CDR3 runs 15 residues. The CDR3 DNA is TGTGCCAGCAGCCCCGGTTCGGGGAAGATCTACGAGCAGTACTTC. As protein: CASSPGSGKIYEQYF.

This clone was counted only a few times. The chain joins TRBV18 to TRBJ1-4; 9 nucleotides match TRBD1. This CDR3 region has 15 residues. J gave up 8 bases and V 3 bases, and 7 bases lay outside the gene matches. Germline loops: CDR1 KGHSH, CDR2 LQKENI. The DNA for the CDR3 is TGTGCCAGCTCACCCGCGACAGGGGGTCGAGAAAAACTGTTTTTT. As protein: CASSPATGGREKLFF.

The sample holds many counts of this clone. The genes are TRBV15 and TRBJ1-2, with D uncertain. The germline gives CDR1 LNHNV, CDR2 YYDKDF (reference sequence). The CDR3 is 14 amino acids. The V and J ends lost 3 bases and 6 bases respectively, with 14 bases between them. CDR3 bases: TGTGCCACCAGCAGGACATTCGCCTCAGATGGCTACACCTTC. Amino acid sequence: CATSRTFASDGYTF.

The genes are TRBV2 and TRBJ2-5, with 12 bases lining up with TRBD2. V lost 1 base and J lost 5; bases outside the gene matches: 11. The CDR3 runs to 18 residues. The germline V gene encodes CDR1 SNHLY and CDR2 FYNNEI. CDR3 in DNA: TGTGCCAGCAGTGAAGGGTTGACTAGCGGGGGCCGGAGGGAGACCCAGTACTTC. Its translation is CASSEGLTSGGRRETQYF.

The CDR3 reads CASSPGFESYGYTF. The CDR3 DNA reads TGTGCCAGCAGCCCCGGGTTCGAGTCCTATGGCTACACCTTC. The rearrangement joins TRBV9 to TRBJ1-2; no clear D. Per germline, CDR1 SGDLS and CDR2 YYNGEE. V lost 4 bases to trimming and J lost 4 bases, with 14 bases between them. This CDR3 region has 14 residues.

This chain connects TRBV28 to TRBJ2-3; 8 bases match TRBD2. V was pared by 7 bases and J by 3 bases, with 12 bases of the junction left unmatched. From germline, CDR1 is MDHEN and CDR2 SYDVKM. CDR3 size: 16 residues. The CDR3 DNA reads TGTGCCAGCACCGAATTCGGACGCGGGAGGACAGATACGCAGTATTTT. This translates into CASTEFGRGRTDTQYF.

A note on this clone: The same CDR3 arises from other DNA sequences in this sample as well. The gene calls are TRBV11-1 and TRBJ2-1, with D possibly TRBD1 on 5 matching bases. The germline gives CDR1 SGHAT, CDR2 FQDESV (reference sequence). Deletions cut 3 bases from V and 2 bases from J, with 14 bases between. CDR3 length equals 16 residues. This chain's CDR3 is CASSLGGAPPYNEQFF. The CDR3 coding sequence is TGTGCCAGCAGCTTGGGTGGGGCGCCTCCCTACAATGAGCAGTTCTTC.

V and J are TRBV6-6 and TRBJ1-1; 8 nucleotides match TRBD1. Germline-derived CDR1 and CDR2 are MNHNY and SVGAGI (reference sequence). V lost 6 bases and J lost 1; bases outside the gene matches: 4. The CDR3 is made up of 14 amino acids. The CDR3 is CASRIGQGNTEAFF. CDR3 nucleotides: TGTGCCAGCAGGATTGGACAGGGGAACACTGAAGCTTTCTTT.

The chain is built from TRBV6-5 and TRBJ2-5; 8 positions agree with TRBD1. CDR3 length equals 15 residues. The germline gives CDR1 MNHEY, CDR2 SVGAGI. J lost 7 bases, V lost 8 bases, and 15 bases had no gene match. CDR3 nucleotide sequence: TGTGCCAGCGCACCCGGGACAGGCACGGGTGGGACCCAGTACTTC. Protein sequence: CASAPGTGTGGTQYF.

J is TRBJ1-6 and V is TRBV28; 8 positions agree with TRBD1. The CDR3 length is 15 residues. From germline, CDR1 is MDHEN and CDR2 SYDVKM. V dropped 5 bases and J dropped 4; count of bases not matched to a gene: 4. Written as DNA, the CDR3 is TGTGCCAGCAGTAGGACAGGGTTTTATAATTCACCCCTCCACTTT. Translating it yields CASSRTGFYNSPLHF.

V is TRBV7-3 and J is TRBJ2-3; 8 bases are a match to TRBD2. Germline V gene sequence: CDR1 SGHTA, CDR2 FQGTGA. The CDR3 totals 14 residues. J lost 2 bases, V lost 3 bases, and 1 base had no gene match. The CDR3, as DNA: TGTGCCAGCAGCTTTAGCGGGGCCACAGATACGCAGTATTTT. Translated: CASSFSGATDTQYF.

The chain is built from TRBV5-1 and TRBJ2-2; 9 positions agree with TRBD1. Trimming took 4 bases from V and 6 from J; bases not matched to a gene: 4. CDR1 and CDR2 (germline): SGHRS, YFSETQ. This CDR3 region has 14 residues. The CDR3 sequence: CASSLTGGPGELFF. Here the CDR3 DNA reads TGCGCCAGCAGCCTGACAGGGGGGCCCGGGGAGCTGTTTTTT.